One T cell receptor beta chain is described in this entry. Its antigen is currently unknown. Time point here: cycle 4 day 1 (C4D1), after 6 weeks of nivolumab. Every patient was affected by relapse after autologous stem cell transplantation, while exposure to brentuximab vedotin was not uniform. This specimen comes from a study of PD-1 blockade in classical Hodgkin lymphoma. General study findings and limits: Why the repertoires differ is still unclear, perhaps disease activity or prior therapy.

This table comes from immunoSEQ multiplex PCR, and its TCRdb copy is limited to in-frame clones, with some not included. This sample has 90,000 to 110,000 clones, with approximately 90% found just once. The CDR3 consists of 16 residues. The junction had 10 bases not matched to a gene; V was cut back by 2 bases and J by 4 bases. CDR1 and CDR2 from the germline V gene are SGHAT and FQNNGV. This clonotype originated in a human donor with classical Hodgkin lymphoma. The chain joins TRBV11-2 to TRBJ2-5, with TRBD1 identical over 7 bases. The source material was peripheral blood mononuclear cells (PBMCs), sampled before the fourth cycle of nivolumab. The chain's CDR3 is CASSLTGTVSGETQYF. The CDR3 DNA reads as TGTGCCAGCAGCTTAACCGGGACAGTTTCTGGAGAGACCCAGTACTTC.